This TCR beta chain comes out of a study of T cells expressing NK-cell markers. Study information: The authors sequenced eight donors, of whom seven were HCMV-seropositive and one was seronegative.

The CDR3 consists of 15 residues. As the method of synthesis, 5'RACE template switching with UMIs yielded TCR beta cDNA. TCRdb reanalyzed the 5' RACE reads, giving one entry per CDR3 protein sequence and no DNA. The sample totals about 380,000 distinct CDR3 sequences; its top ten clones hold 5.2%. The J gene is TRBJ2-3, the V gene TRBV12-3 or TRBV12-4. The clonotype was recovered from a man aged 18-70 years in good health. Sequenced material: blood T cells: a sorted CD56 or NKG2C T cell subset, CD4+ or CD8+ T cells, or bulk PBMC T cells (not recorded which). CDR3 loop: CASSFNYQRTDTQYF.